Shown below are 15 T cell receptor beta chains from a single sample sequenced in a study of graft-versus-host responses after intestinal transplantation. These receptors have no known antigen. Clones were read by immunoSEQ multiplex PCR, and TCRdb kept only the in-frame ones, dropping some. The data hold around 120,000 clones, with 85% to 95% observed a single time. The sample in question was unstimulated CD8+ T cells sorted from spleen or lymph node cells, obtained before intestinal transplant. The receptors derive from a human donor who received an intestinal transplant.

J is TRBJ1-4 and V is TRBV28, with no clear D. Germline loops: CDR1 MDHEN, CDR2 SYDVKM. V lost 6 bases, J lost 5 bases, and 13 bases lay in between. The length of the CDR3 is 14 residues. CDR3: CASSPKPWNEKLFF. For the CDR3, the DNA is TGTGCCAGCAGCCCGAAGCCTTGGAATGAAAAACTGTTTTTT. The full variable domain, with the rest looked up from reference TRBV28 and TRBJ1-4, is DVKVTQSSRYLVKRTGEKVFLECVQDMDHENMFWYRQDPGLGLRLIYFSYDVKMKEKGDIPEGYSVSREKKERFSLILESASTNQTSMYLCASSPKPWNEKLFFGSGTQLSVL.

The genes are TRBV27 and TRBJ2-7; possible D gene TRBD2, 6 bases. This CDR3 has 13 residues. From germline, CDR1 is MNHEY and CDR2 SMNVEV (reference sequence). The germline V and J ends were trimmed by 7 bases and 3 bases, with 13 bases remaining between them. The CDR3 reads CASTSGGDYEQYF. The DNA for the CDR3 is TGTGCCAGCACCTCCGGAGGGGACTACGAGCAGTACTTC.

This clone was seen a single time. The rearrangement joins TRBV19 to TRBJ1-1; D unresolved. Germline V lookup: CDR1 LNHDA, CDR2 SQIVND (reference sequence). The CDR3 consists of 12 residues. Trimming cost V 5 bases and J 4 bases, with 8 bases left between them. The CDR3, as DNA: TGTGCCAGTAGTGATGGGCCCACTGAAGCTTTCTTT. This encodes CASSDGPTEAFF.

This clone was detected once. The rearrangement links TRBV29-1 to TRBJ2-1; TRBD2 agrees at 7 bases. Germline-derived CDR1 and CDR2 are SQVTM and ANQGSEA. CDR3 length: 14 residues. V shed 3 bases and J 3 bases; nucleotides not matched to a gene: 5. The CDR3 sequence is CSVERVAGYNEQFF. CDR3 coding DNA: TGCAGCGTTGAGCGAGTAGCGGGCTACAATGAGCAGTTCTTC.

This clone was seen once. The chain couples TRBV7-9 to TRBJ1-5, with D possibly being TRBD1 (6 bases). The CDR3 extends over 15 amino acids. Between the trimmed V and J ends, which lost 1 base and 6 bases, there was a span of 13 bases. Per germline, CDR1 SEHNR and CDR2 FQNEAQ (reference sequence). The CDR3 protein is CASSLGGARGQPQHF. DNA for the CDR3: TGTGCCAGCAGCTTAGGGGGGGCGAGGGGTCAGCCCCAGCATTTT. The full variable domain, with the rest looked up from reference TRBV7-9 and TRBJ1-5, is DTGVSQNPRHKITKRGQNVTFRCDPISEHNRLYWYRQTLGQGPEFLTYFQNEAQLEKSRLLSDRFSAERPKGSFSTLEIQRTEQGDSAMYLCASSLGGARGQPQHFGDGTRLSIL.

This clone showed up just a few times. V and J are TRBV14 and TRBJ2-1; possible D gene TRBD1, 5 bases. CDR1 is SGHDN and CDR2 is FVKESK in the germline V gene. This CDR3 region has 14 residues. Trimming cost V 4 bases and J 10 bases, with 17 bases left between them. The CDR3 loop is CASSPRGELGEQFF. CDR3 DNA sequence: TGTGCCAGCAGCCCAAGGGGCGAGCTCGGCGAGCAGTTCTTC.

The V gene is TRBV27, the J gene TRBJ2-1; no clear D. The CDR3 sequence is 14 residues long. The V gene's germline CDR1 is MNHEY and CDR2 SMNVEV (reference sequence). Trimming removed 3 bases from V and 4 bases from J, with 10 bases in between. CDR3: CASSFSDQYNEQFF. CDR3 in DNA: TGTGCCAGCAGTTTTTCGGATCAGTACAATGAGCAGTTCTTC.

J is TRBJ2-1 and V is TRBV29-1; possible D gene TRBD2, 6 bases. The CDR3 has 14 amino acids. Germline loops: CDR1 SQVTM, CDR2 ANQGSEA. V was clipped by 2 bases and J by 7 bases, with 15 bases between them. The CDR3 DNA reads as TGCAGCGTTGAATTGGGGGACTTCTTAAATGAGCAGTTCTTC. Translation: CSVELGDFLNEQFF.

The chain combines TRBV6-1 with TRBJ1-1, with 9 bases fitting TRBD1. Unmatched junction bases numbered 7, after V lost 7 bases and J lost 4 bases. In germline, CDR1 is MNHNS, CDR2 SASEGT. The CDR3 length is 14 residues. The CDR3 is CASIDRGFTTEAFF. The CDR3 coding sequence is TGTGCCAGCATAGACAGGGGGTTTACCACTGAAGCTTTCTTT.

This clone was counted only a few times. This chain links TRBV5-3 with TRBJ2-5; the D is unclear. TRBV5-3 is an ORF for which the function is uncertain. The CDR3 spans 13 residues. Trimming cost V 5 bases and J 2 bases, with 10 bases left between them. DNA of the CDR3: TGTGCCAGAAGTTTTGACATTCAAGAGACCCAGTACTTC. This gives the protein CARSFDIQETQYF.

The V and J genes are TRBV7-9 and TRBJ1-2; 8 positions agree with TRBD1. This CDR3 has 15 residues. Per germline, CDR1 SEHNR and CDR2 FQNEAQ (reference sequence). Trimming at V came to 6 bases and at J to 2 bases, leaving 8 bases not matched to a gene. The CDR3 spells CASRTPRDRNYGYTF. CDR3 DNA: TGTGCCAGCAGGACCCCCCGGGACAGGAACTATGGCTACACCTTC.

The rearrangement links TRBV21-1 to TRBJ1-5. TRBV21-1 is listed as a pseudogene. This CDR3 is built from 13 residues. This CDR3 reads CASSLRRLQPQHF. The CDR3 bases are TGTGCCAGCAGCCTCCGTCGGCTACAGCCCCAGCATTTT.

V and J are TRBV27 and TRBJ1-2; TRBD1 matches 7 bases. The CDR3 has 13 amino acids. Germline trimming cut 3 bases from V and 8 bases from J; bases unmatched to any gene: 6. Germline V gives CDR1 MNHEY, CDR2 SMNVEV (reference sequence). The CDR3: CASSLEGAQGYTF. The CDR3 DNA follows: TGTGCCAGCAGTTTGGAGGGGGCGCAAGGCTACACCTTC.

The CDR3 protein is CASSQDQPSSYNEQFF. The CDR3 coding sequence is TGCGCCAGCAGCCAAGACCAGCCCTCCTCCTACAATGAGCAGTTCTTC. The V gene is TRBV4-3, the J gene TRBJ2-1; D is unclear. Germline V CDR1 and CDR2: LGHNA, YSLEER. The CDR3 has 16 amino acids. V was clipped by 0 bases and J by 0 bases, with 9 bases between them.

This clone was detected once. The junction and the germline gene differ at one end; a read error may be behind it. CDR3 nucleotide sequence: TGCGCCAGCAGCCGAGGGACAGGGGTAAACTATGGCTACACCTTC. Protein product: CASSRGTGVNYGYTF. The chain has TRBV5-4 and TRBJ1-2; 10 nucleotides line up with TRBD1. The germline V gene encodes CDR1 SGHNT and CDR2 YYREEE (reference sequence). The CDR3 is 15 residues long.